These 25 T cell receptor beta chains share one sample of origin, sequenced in a study of CD8 T cells in ankylosing spondylitis. TCRdb re-analysed the 5' RACE reads in MiXCR, keeping a single row per CDR3 protein. The data show 150,000 or so distinct CDR3 sequences, roughly 30% seen once. The sequenced material came from synovial fluid, either unsorted or a sorted T cell fraction (not recorded which). The origin of the receptors is a male donor with ankylosing spondylitis.

This clonotype was counted a few times. The genes are TRBV20-1 and TRBJ1-1; D might be TRBD1 (6 bases). Trimming stripped 7 bases from V and 3 bases from J, with 12 bases between. This CDR3 region has 12 residues. The germline gives CDR1 DFQATT, CDR2 SNEGSKA (reference sequence). This CDR3 is CSVTQGHTEAFF. The CDR3, as DNA: TGCAGTGTTACCCAGGGGCACACTGAAGCTTTCTTT.

Only a few counts were recorded for this clonotype. The J gene is TRBJ2-2, the V gene TRBV7-2, with TRBD2 matching 8 bases. In germline, CDR1 is SGHTA, CDR2 FQGNSA. J gave up 3 bases and V 7 bases, and 7 bases lay outside the gene matches. The CDR3 runs to 15 residues. CDR3 in DNA: TGTGCCAGCACCCCCGGGACTAGAGACACCGGGGAGCTGTTTTTT. It translates to CASTPGTRDTGELFF.

The chain is built from TRBV7-2 and TRBJ1-4, with D possibly being TRBD1 (6 bases). Deletions cut 4 bases from V and 3 bases from J, with 12 bases between. This CDR3 has 15 residues. Germline V gene lookup returns CDR1 SGHTA and CDR2 FQGNSA. DNA of the CDR3: TGTGCCAGCAGCTCCCGCAGGGGTCCTAATGAAAAACTGTTTTTT. Its translation is CASSSRRGPNEKLFF.

In DNA, the CDR3 is TGTGCCAGCAGCCGAACTCGACAGGGCCAAGCTTTCTTT. Translating it yields CASSRTRQGQAFF. This rearrangement joins TRBV11-3 to TRBJ1-1, with 7 positions matching TRBD1. CDR1 and CDR2 from the germline V gene are SGHNT and YENEEA. V shed 5 bases and J 9 bases; nucleotides not matched to a gene: 9. The CDR3 has 13 amino acids.

The rearrangement joins TRBV7-2 to TRBJ1-5; the D is unclear. This CDR3 spans 14 amino acids. CDR1 SGHTA and CDR2 FQGNSA come from the germline V gene. Trimming stripped 4 bases from V and 1 base from J, with 8 bases between. In nucleotides, the CDR3 is TGTGCCAGCAGCTCTGGTTCGAGCAATCAGCCCCAGCATTTT. It yields the protein CASSSGSSNQPQHF.

The chain uses TRBV20-1 and TRBJ2-1; the match to TRBD2 covers 7 bases. Trimming took 4 bases from V and 4 from J; bases not matched to a gene: 13. In germline, CDR1 is DFQATT, CDR2 SNEGSKA (reference sequence). The CDR3 sequence is 16 residues long. This CDR3 is CSAKPTLAVEYNEQFF. The DNA for the CDR3 is TGCAGTGCTAAACCAACTCTAGCGGTGGAATACAATGAGCAGTTCTTC.

The sample holds a few counts of this clonotype. The rearrangement joins TRBV13 to TRBJ2-7, with TRBD2 matching over 8 bases. J lost 1 base, V lost 6 bases, and 8 bases had no gene match. Germline CDR1 reads PRHDT; CDR2 reads FYEKMQ (reference sequence). The CDR3 totals 15 residues. Here the CDR3 reads CASRARGGFSYEQYF. The CDR3 coding sequence is TGTGCCAGCAGGGCACGGGGGGGCTTTTCCTACGAGCAGTACTTC.

The CDR3 loop reads CASSRYTGGGQPQHF. The CDR3, as DNA: TGTGCCAGCAGTCGATACACAGGGGGCGGCCAGCCCCAGCATTTT. The rearrangement joins TRBV28 to TRBJ1-5, with 9 bases matching TRBD1. The trim removed 5 bases at V and 7 bases at J, leaving 9 bases unmatched. This CDR3 spans 15 amino acids. Germline-derived CDR1 and CDR2 are MDHEN and SYDVKM.

This clonotype was seen only a few times. The chain carries TRBV7-8 and TRBJ2-2, with TRBD2 identical over 14 bases. The CDR3 sequence is 16 residues long. After removal of 0 bases from V and 9 bases from J, the junction contained 3 bases not matched to a gene. In germline, CDR1 is SGHVS, CDR2 FQNEAQ. This CDR3 reads CASSLAGTSGGRELFF. The CDR3 DNA is TGTGCCAGCAGCTTAGCTGGGACTAGCGGGGGAAGGGAGCTGTTTTTT.

The chain joins TRBV29-1 to TRBJ2-1; the D is unclear. Looked up from germline, CDR1 is SQVTM and CDR2 is ANQGSEA. This CDR3 is 11 amino acids long. Trimming left V 3 bases short and J 4 bases short, with 4 bases between. Written as DNA, the CDR3 is TGCAGCGTTGAGCATTACAATGAGCAGTTCTTC. Translation: CSVEHYNEQFF.

The gene calls are TRBV28 and TRBJ1-3, with D possibly TRBD1 on 5 matching bases. The V gene lost 6 bases and the J gene lost 5 bases, with 14 bases spanning the gap. This CDR3 is 14 amino acids long. Germline CDR1 reads MDHEN; CDR2 reads SYDVKM. The CDR3 loop is CASSRDSERNTIYF. The CDR3 region has the DNA TGTGCCAGCAGCCGAGACAGCGAACGAAACACCATATATTTT.

This chain joins TRBV28 and TRBJ1-2; D is ambiguous. CDR1 and CDR2 (germline): MDHEN, SYDVKM. CDR3 length: 17 amino acids. V was cut by 3 bases and J by 0 bases, with 17 bases left in between. The CDR3 DNA reads as TGTGCCAGCAGTTTTCGGGCGGGAGCAGAATCTAACTATGGCTACACCTTC. It specifies CASSFRAGAESNYGYTF.

This clonotype has a count of ten or more. DNA of the CDR3: TGTGCCAGCAGTTTGTCAGGGTTGTTTACTGAAGCTTTCTTT. It codes for CASSLSGLFTEAFF. The chain joins TRBV12-3 or TRBV12-4 to TRBJ1-1; possible D gene TRBD1, 5 bases. This CDR3 is built from 14 residues. Deletions cut 3 bases from V and 5 bases from J, with 13 bases between.

The rearrangement joins TRBV5-1 to TRBJ2-5; no clear D. CDR1 is SGHRS and CDR2 is YFSETQ in the germline V gene. V was cut by 0 bases and J by 2 bases, with 11 bases left in between. This CDR3 has 15 residues. CDR3 coding DNA: TGCGCCAGCAGCTTGGGACTGGTTCATCAAGAGACCCAGTACTTC. It yields the protein CASSLGLVHQETQYF.

This clonotype was seen repeatedly, ten times or more. The chain uses TRBV12-3 or TRBV12-4 and TRBJ1-1; D possibly corresponds to TRBD1 (6 bases). The CDR3 sequence is 15 residues long. V was shortened by 5 bases and J by 1 base, with 14 bases between the two germline ends. The CDR3 is CASSPPGQPNTEAFF. The CDR3 DNA follows: TGTGCCAGCAGTCCACCTGGACAGCCGAACACTGAAGCTTTCTTT.

The chain is built from TRBV6-2 or TRBV6-3 and TRBJ2-7, with TRBD2 identical over 9 bases. Germline assignment: CDR1 MNHEY and CDR2 SVGEGT. This CDR3 contains 14 residues. V lost 8 bases to trimming and J lost 1 base; unmatched junction nucleotides: 6. CDR3 protein: CASYDSGGSYEQYF. The CDR3 bases are TGTGCCAGCTATGATAGCGGGGGATCCTACGAGCAGTACTTC.

There are many counts of this clonotype. This rearrangement joins TRBV7-2 to TRBJ2-1; 9 bases line up with TRBD2. The junction had 9 bases not matched to a gene; V was cut back by 1 base and J by 5 bases. The CDR3 is 17 residues long. Per the germline V gene, CDR1 is SGHTA and CDR2 is FQGNSA. CDR3 residues: CASSLGVSGSTDNEQFF. Here the CDR3 DNA reads TGTGCCAGCAGCTTAGGGGTTAGCGGGAGTACCGACAATGAGCAGTTCTTC.

This rearrangement joins TRBV11-3 to TRBJ2-3; maybe TRBD1 (6 bases). V was pared by 1 base and J by 2 bases, with 10 bases between. The CDR3 consists of 15 residues. Germline CDR1 and CDR2: SGHNT and YENEEA. In DNA, the CDR3 is TGTGCCAGCAGCTTAGGGACAGTCATCACAGATACGCAGTATTTT. Amino acids: CASSLGTVITDTQYF.

This clonotype has more than one count but fewer than ten. The J gene is TRBJ1-3, the V gene TRBV7-4, with D unclear. This CDR3 contains 15 residues. V lost 1 base, J lost 1 base, and 8 bases lay in between. From germline, CDR1 is SGHVT and CDR2 SQSDAQ. The CDR3 region is CASSLGFSSGNTIYF. CDR3 sequence (DNA): TGTGCCAGCAGCTTAGGGTTTTCATCTGGAAACACCATATATTTT. Combining the CDR3 with reference TRBV7-4 and TRBJ1-3 gives the whole variable domain GAGVSQSPRYKVAKRGRDVALRCDSISGHVTLYWYRQTLGQGSEVLTYSQSDAQRDKSGRPSGRFSAERPERSVSTLKIQRTEQGDSAVYLCASSLGFSSGNTIYFGEGSWLTVV.

This clonotype was counted a few times. The J gene is TRBJ2-1, the V gene TRBV7-2; TRBD2 matches at 8 bases. This CDR3 region has 16 residues. V shed 4 bases, J shed 0 bases, and the junction held 5 bases outside the gene matches. Germline V lookup: CDR1 SGHTA, CDR2 FQGNSA. The CDR3 protein is CASSSRGGSSYNEQFF. The CDR3, as DNA: TGTGCCAGCAGCTCCCGGGGGGGGAGCTCCTACAATGAGCAGTTCTTC. The complete variable domain, with remaining parts taken from reference TRBV7-2 and TRBJ2-1, reads GAGVSQSPSNKVTEKGKDVELRCDPISGHTALYWYRQSLGQGLEFLIYFQGNSAPDKSGLPSDRFSAERTGGSVSTLTIQRTQQEDSAVYLCASSSRGGSSYNEQFFGPGTRLTVL.

The chain links TRBV20-1 to TRBJ1-5, with D unresolved. CDR1 and CDR2 from the germline V gene are DFQATT and SNEGSKA (reference sequence). V was trimmed by 0 bases and J by 0 bases, leaving 6 bases between them. This CDR3 is built from 14 residues. The CDR3 loop reads CSAREGASNQPQHF. The CDR3 DNA reads TGCAGTGCTAGAGAGGGCGCTAGCAATCAGCCCCAGCATTTT.

The CDR3 spells CASSLSGGAGGELFF. DNA of the CDR3: TGTGCCAGCAGCCTTAGCGGGGGGGCCGGCGGGGAGCTGTTTTTT. The rearrangement uses TRBV11-2 and TRBJ2-2; 11 nucleotides align to TRBD2. Germline lookup yields CDR1 SGHAT and CDR2 FQNNGV. The CDR3 sequence is 15 residues long. V shed 5 bases, J shed 7 bases, and the junction held 6 bases outside the gene matches.

This clonotype was counted a few times. V usage is TRBV3-1 and J usage is TRBJ2-7; D perhaps matches TRBD2 (5 bases). V lost 0 bases to trimming and J lost 4 bases, with 19 bases between them. Germline V lookup: CDR1 LGHDT, CDR2 YNNKEL (reference sequence). This CDR3 contains 17 residues. The CDR3 reads CASSQDSRSGIFYEQYF. The DNA for the CDR3 is TGTGCCAGCAGCCAAGATTCTCGGTCCGGGATTTTTTACGAGCAGTACTTC.

J is TRBJ2-6 and V is TRBV6-2 or TRBV6-3; D may be TRBD2 (6 bases). This CDR3 is built from 18 residues. V gave up 7 bases and J gave up 0 bases, with 19 bases separating them. The germline CDR1 and CDR2 sequences are MNHEY and SVGEGT. The CDR3 region has the DNA TGTGCCAGCAACGAGTGGTTAGCGGACTACTCTGGGGCCAACGTCCTGACTTTC. It encodes CASNEWLADYSGANVLTF.

This clonotype was seen only a few times. This chain links TRBV5-1 with TRBJ2-7; 10 bases match TRBD1. V was pared by 3 bases and J by 6 bases, with 6 bases of the junction left unmatched. There are 14 residues in the CDR3. Germline CDR1 and CDR2: SGHRS and YFSETQ. This chain's CDR3 is CASSSGGTGAEQYF. Here the CDR3 DNA reads TGCGCCAGCAGCTCAGGGGGGACAGGGGCCGAGCAGTACTTC.